This TCR beta chain came from a study of cytomegalovirus exposure and HLA in healthy donors. On the study more broadly: Earlier results showed approximately 110 million unique TCR beta sequences derived from some 180 million T cells. Most donors, roughly 82% of 398 genotyped, fell in the Caucasian-associated ancestry cluster.

This CDR3 is 14 amino acids long. In germline, CDR1 is SEHNR, CDR2 FQNEAQ (reference sequence). Of note for this clone: As yet, its antigen is unknown. At one boundary the junction diverges from the germline segment, which might be a read error.

Use of 60 Vbeta and 13 Jbeta primers characterized the PCR. Clones were sequenced by immunoSEQ multiplex PCR, and TCRdb holds only the in-frame ones, with some missing. Here the sample spans roughly 120,000 clones, 75% to 85% being singletons. Study findings and constraints: An analysis that was carried out later associated some 17,000 TCR beta sequences with HLA alleles at 0.05 false discovery rate. Later on, a genetic analysis was performed. It linked a missense variant in DCLRE1C with V- and J-gene trimming of TCR beta.

The chain carries TRBV7-9 and TRBJ2-7; TRBD2 agrees at 8 bases. Sequencing used PBMCs. The receptor was isolated from a male donor in good health and CMV-seronegative. CDR3: CSSSPGGPIDEQYF. The CDR3 bases are TGTTCCAGCAGTCCGGGGGGGCCTATCGACGAGCAGTACTTC.